The rows below give T cell receptor beta chains drawn from one sample of a study of blood T cells in healthy people across ages. TCRdb reanalysed the 5' RACE reads using MiXCR and keeps one entry per CDR3 protein. The sample lists nearly 800,000 distinct CDR3 sequences, more than 20% occurring once. This same sample was also part of a study on T cells of mothers and their children.

The sequenced material came from blood. The origin of the receptors is a boy between 10 and 17 years old in good health. CDR3s include the opening cysteine and the closing phenylalanine or tryptophan. A D gene is named only where the DNA matches it firmly. Clone size is not always given. Where it is, it says once, few, many or a class for expanded clones.

D gene,clone size,V gene,J gene,CDR3 DNA,CDR3 protein
-,-,TRBV20-1,TRBJ2-1,TGCAGTGCTAGAGAAGCAGCGTGGAATGAGCAGTTCTTC,CSAREAAWNEQFF
TRBD1,-,TRBV28,TRBJ2-7,TGTGCCAGCAGTTTATGGACAGGGGGCCTCTACGAGCAGTACTTC,CASSLWTGGLYEQYF
-,-,TRBV28,TRBJ2-7,TGTGCCAGCAGTTCCAACGCGTACGAGCAGTACTTC,CASSSNAYEQYF
-,-,TRBV20-1,TRBJ1-2,TGCAGTGCCCTAGGATCTAACTATGGCTACACCTTC,CSALGSNYGYTF
-,-,TRBV5-4,TRBJ2-7,TGTGCCAGCAGCGAAGGGGGGCAGGGAATCCACGAGCAGTACTTC,CASSEGGQGIHEQYF
TRBD1,-,TRBV5-1,TRBJ1-4,TGCGCCAGCAGCTTGGAGGGGGCTCGGATTGAAAAACTGTTTTTT,CASSLEGARIEKLFF
-,-,TRBV7-9,TRBJ2-1,TGTGCCAGCCGAGCGGTGACCGCATACAATGAGCAGTTCTTC,CASRAVTAYNEQFF
TRBD1,-,TRBV24-1,TRBJ2-3,TGTGCCACCAGTGATAGACAGGGGGCTCTCACAGATACGCAGTATTTT,CATSDRQGALTDTQYF
-,few,TRBV12-3/TRBV12-4,TRBJ2-7,TGTGCCAGCAGTTGGGCCCCGATCTACGAGCAGTACTTC,CASSWAPIYEQYF
-,-,TRBV29-1,TRBJ1-3,TGCAGCGTTGAATCTGGAAACACCATATATTTT,CSVESGNTIYF
TRBD1,few,TRBV10-3,TRBJ2-7,TGTGCCATCAGTGAGGGACAGGGGTCTTGGGGGCAGTACTTC,CAISEGQGSWGQYF
-,few,TRBV6-5,TRBJ2-3,TGTGCCAGCAGTTACTCGGGCTACGCGTCTAGCACAGATACGCAGTATTTT,CASSYSGYASSTDTQYF
-,-,TRBV20-1,TRBJ1-1,TGCAGTGCTAAAGGGGTGGTCGGGAACGCTGAAGCTTTCTTT,CSAKGVVGNAEAFF
-,-,TRBV20-1,TRBJ1-5,TGCAGTGCCCCCGGACAGTCACCTAGCAATCAGCCCCAGCATTTT,CSAPGQSPSNQPQHF
TRBD2,once,TRBV20-1,TRBJ2-4,TGCAGTGCTGGGACTACCGCCAAAAACATTCAGTACTTC,CSAGTTAKNIQYF
-,-,TRBV21-1,TRBJ2-5,TGTGCCAGCAGCATCCAAATCTGGAGTCTATGGGAGACCCAGTACTTC,CASSIQIWSLWETQYF
-,-,TRBV12-3/TRBV12-4,TRBJ1-5,TGTGCCAGCAGTTTTGGGGTACGGGAGCCCCAGCATTTT,CASSFGVREPQHF
-,few,TRBV9,TRBJ1-4,TGTGCCAGCAGCGTTCAGGGCGCACTGGATGAAAAACTGTTTTTT,CASSVQGALDEKLFF
TRBD1,-,TRBV5-1,TRBJ2-7,TGCGCCAGCAGCTTTGGACAGGGGTCGGGCGAGCAGTACTTC,CASSFGQGSGEQYF
TRBD1,-,TRBV12-3/TRBV12-4,TRBJ1-5,TGTGCCAGCAGGCAGGGGGAAAGCAATCAGCCCCAGCATTTT,CASRQGESNQPQHF